The 20 T cell receptor beta chains below were found in one sample sequenced in a study of PD-L1 blockade in urothelial cancer (dated by TCRdb to between 2016 and 2019). The protocol used for the library was the immunoSEQ multiplex PCR assay. TCRdb mirrors the immuneACCESS table, restricted to in-frame sequences. Some clones are absent from its copies; in checked studies, under half trace to an unresolved V gene, and the reason for the others is unknown. Recorded for this sample are 75,000 to 90,000 clones; 82% of them occurred a single time. Over 7.5% of the sample is taken by the ten largest. Sequenced here: PBMCs, sampled around atezolizumab (anti-PD-L1) treatment. Source of these receptors: a man aged 65 to 85 with urothelial cancer.

This sequence joins TRBV27 and TRBJ2-7; D is uncertain. V was shortened by 3 bases and J by 12 bases, with 12 bases between the two germline ends. The CDR3 has 11 amino acids. Germline V gives CDR1 MNHEY, CDR2 SMNVEV (reference sequence). The CDR3 DNA reads TGTGCCAGCAGTTTCTCTTCAGTGTGGTACTTC. Its translation: CASSFSSVWYF.

V gene TRBV10-1 combines with J gene TRBJ1-5, with D unresolved. This CDR3 is 13 amino acids long. In germline, CDR1 is WNHNN, CDR2 SYGVQD (reference sequence). The V and J ends lost 1 base and 3 bases respectively, with 4 bases between them. The CDR3 is CASSEYNNQPQHF. The CDR3 bases are TGCGCCAGCAGTGAGTACAACAATCAGCCCCAGCATTTT.

The CDR3 DNA reads as TGTGCCAGCAGGTTAGCGGGAGACTCCTACGAGCAGTACTTC. Its translation: CASRLAGDSYEQYF. This sequence joins TRBV2 and TRBJ2-7; TRBD2 matches 9 bases. Germline V gene lookup returns CDR1 SNHLY and CDR2 FYNNEI. CDR3 length equals 14 residues. Trimming removed 6 bases from V and 0 bases from J; junction bases left unmatched: 3.

V gene TRBV9 combines with J gene TRBJ1-6; no clear D gene. The CDR3 totals 16 residues. Germline lookup yields CDR1 SGDLS and CDR2 YYNGEE. Trimming took 0 bases from V and 0 from J, leaving 7 bases between them. The CDR3 region is CASSVEPSSYNSPLHF. The CDR3 coding sequence is TGTGCCAGCAGCGTAGAGCCGAGCTCCTATAATTCACCCCTCCACTTT.

The chain employs TRBV5-1 and TRBJ2-5; 14 nucleotides match TRBD2. From germline, CDR1 is SGHRS and CDR2 YFSETQ. J was trimmed by 1 base and V by 0 bases; bases with no gene match: 2. This CDR3 contains 17 residues. The CDR3 reads CASSLVGLAGAQETQYF. CDR3 DNA sequence: TGCGCCAGCAGCTTGGTGGGACTAGCGGGAGCCCAAGAGACCCAGTACTTC.

This rearrangement joins TRBV5-6 to TRBJ1-4; D is perhaps TRBD1 (5 bases). The CDR3 runs to 13 residues. With 4 bases removed from V and 8 bases from J, the gap between germline ends came to 12 bases. Germline V lookup: CDR1 SGHDT, CDR2 YYEEEE. CDR3 nucleotides: TGTGCCAGCAGCCAGGGTATAGAGGAAAAACTGTTTTTT. It specifies CASSQGIEEKLFF.

The chain couples TRBV11-3 to TRBJ2-5, with D possibly matching TRBD1 (7 bases). Germline V CDR1 and CDR2: SGHNT, YENEEA. CDR3 length equals 16 residues. Trimming shortened V by 4 bases and J by 4 bases, and 19 bases separated the two germline ends. The chain's CDR3 is CASSSNSQGGVETQYF. The CDR3 DNA reads as TGTGCCAGCAGCTCGAACTCGCAGGGGGGCGTAGAGACCCAGTACTTC.

This clone has more than one count but fewer than ten. V usage is TRBV29-1 and J usage is TRBJ2-6; unclear D gene. CDR3 length equals 18 residues. The V and J ends lost 2 bases and 0 bases respectively, with 17 bases between them. Germline CDR1 SQVTM, CDR2 ANQGSEA. This CDR3 reads CSVESPDREDSGANVLTF. The CDR3 DNA sequence: TGCAGCGTTGAATCTCCCGACCGAGAGGACTCTGGGGCCAACGTCCTGACTTTC.

The chain links TRBV6-6 to TRBJ1-2; possible D gene TRBD1, 5 bases. V was trimmed by 6 bases and J by 11 bases, leaving 19 bases between them. The CDR3 loop spans 13 amino acids. Looked up from germline, CDR1 is MNHNY and CDR2 is SVGAGI (reference sequence). This CDR3 reads CASRPPDIYLYTF. Here the CDR3 DNA reads TGTGCCAGCAGGCCTCCGGACATCTACCTTTACACCTTC.

The rearrangement uses TRBV14 and TRBJ2-5; D perhaps matches TRBD1 (6 bases). V was clipped by 3 bases and J by 1 base, with 12 bases between them. The germline V gene encodes CDR1 SGHDN and CDR2 FVKESK. CDR3 size: 15 residues. CDR3 loop: CASSHGQRTQETQYF. CDR3 DNA: TGTGCCAGCAGCCATGGACAGCGAACCCAAGAGACCCAGTACTTC.

This chain links TRBV19 with TRBJ1-5; TRBD1 might be the D (6 bases). V gave up 1 base and J gave up 7 bases, with 14 bases separating them. This CDR3 comprises 15 residues. Per germline, CDR1 LNHDA and CDR2 SQIVND (reference sequence). The CDR3 here is CASSIGGSRGQPQHF. CDR3 coding DNA: TGTGCCAGTAGTATAGGGGGCAGCAGGGGCCAGCCCCAGCATTTT.

This sequence joins TRBV11-1 and TRBJ2-7; D uncertain. V shed 3 bases and J shed 3 bases, with 9 bases lying between them. Germline V gene lookup returns CDR1 SGHAT and CDR2 FQDESV (reference sequence). CDR3 size: 13 residues. The CDR3 DNA is TGTGCCAGCAGCTTGTCCCACTTCTACGAGCAGTACTTC. This encodes CASSLSHFYEQYF.

This chain links TRBV29-1 with TRBJ1-3; possible D gene TRBD1, 5 bases. With 7 bases removed from V and 0 bases from J, the gap between germline ends came to 10 bases. CDR3 length equals 13 residues. Germline values: CDR1 SQVTM, CDR2 ANQGSEA. For the CDR3, the DNA is TGCAGCGGACAGCAGAGCTCTGGAAACACCATATATTTT. This encodes CSGQQSSGNTIYF. Full variable domain (outside the CDR3, taken from reference TRBV29-1 and TRBJ1-3): SAVISQKPSRDICQRGTSLTIQCQVDSQVTMMFWYRQQPGQSLTLIATANQGSEATYESGFVIDKFPISRPNLTFSTLTVSNMSPEDSSIYLCSGQQSSGNTIYFGEGSWLTVV.

The chain couples TRBV7-9 to TRBJ2-1; weak D call: TRBD2 (6 bases). Germline assignment: CDR1 SEHNR and CDR2 FQNEAQ (reference sequence). This CDR3 region has 16 residues. V was shortened by 1 base and J by 7 bases, with 17 bases between the two germline ends. CDR3 amino acids: CASSLGRGDAGNEQFF. The CDR3 coding sequence is TGTGCCAGCAGCTTAGGGCGAGGGGACGCGGGAAATGAGCAGTTCTTC.

The chain is built from TRBV10-1 and TRBJ1-1, with 8 bases that match TRBD1. The CDR3 is 16 amino acids. Trimming removed 4 bases from V and 3 bases from J; junction bases left unmatched: 10. CDR1 is WNHNN and CDR2 is SYGVQD in the germline V gene (reference sequence). The CDR3 loop reads CASSATGQGRDTEAFF. CDR3 DNA sequence: TGCGCCAGCAGTGCTACCGGACAGGGTCGGGACACTGAAGCTTTCTTT.

The V and J genes are TRBV19 and TRBJ1-5; 7 bases map to TRBD1. The CDR3 is made up of 15 amino acids. V was clipped by 6 bases and J by 4 bases; unmatched bases: 9. The V gene's germline CDR1 is LNHDA and CDR2 SQIVND (reference sequence). DNA of the CDR3: TGTGCCAGTAGCCCCCCGGCAGGGGGGAATCAGCCCCAGCATTTT. Translation: CASSPPAGGNQPQHF.

This chain joins TRBV5-6 and TRBJ2-7, with TRBD1 as a possible D gene (6 bases). Trimming stripped 4 bases from V and 4 bases from J, with 15 bases between. Germline values: CDR1 SGHDT, CDR2 YYEEEE. The CDR3 spans 14 residues. CDR3 coding DNA: TGTGCCAGCAGCCCCGTACAGGGAGCTTACGAGCAGTACTTC. It translates to CASSPVQGAYEQYF.

The chain couples TRBV7-6 to TRBJ2-5, with TRBD2 identical over 10 bases. With 5 bases clipped from V and 3 bases from J, the junction kept 12 bases outside the gene matches. Germline V lookup: CDR1 SGHVS, CDR2 FNYEAQ. This CDR3 has 17 residues. CDR3 in DNA: TGTGCCAGCAGCCCATACCCATCCAGCGGGGGGGAAGAGACCCAGTACTTC. Its protein is CASSPYPSSGGEETQYF.

This clone was seen a few times. The chain uses TRBV6-5 and TRBJ2-5, with a possible D match to TRBD2 (5 bases). Germline V gene sequence: CDR1 MNHEY, CDR2 SVGAGI. V shed 6 bases and J shed 2 bases, with 16 bases lying between them. CDR3 length equals 15 residues. The CDR3 DNA reads as TGTGCCAGCAGCCGAACCTCCCCGGGGCAAGAGACCCAGTACTTC. Its translation: CASSRTSPGQETQYF.

The chain combines TRBV5-1 with TRBJ2-3; TRBD2 agrees at 10 bases. The germline gives CDR1 SGHRS, CDR2 YFSETQ. V was pared by 1 base and J by 4 bases, with 0 bases of the junction left unmatched. The CDR3 runs to 14 residues. The CDR3 sequence: CASSLSGGADTQYF. The CDR3 nucleotides are TGCGCCAGCAGCTTGAGCGGGGGGGCAGATACGCAGTATTTT. The whole variable domain, remainder taken from reference TRBV5-1 and TRBJ2-3, is KAGVTQTPRYLIKTRGQQVTLSCSPISGHRSVSWYQQTPGQGLQFLFEYFSETQRNKGNFPGRFSGRQFSNSRSEMNVSTLELGDSALYLCASSLSGGADTQYFGPGTRLTVL.